A single sample gave rise to the 9 T cell receptor beta chains below, sequenced in a study of blood T cell repertoires in COVID-19. The method was immunoSEQ multiplex PCR; TCRdb's version includes in-frame clones alone and lacks a portion of them. In the table there are about 190,000 clones, roughly 82% of which are singletons. The sequenced sample was PBMCs or T cells enriched from blood (not recorded which). The receptors shown here come from a woman aged 55-75 years with acute COVID-19.

This chain uses TRBV9 with TRBJ1-1, with D maybe TRBD1 (6 bases). The V end lost 3 bases, the J end lost 1 base, and 13 bases lay between the germline ends. CDR1 and CDR2 from the germline V gene are SGDLS and YYNGEE. The CDR3 is 15 amino acids. The CDR3 reads CASSASPTGNTEAFF. CDR3 DNA sequence: TGTGCCAGCAGCGCCTCCCCGACAGGGAACACTGAAGCTTTCTTT.

The rearrangement links TRBV4-3 to TRBJ1-2; D unresolved. The germline V and J ends were trimmed by 9 bases and 4 bases, with 9 bases remaining between them. The CDR3 extends over 11 amino acids. Germline CDR1 and CDR2: LGHNA and YSLEER. Here the CDR3 DNA reads TGCGCCAGGGAGGTCGGCTATGGCTACACCTTC. Protein product: CAREVGYGYTF.

The gene calls are TRBV4-3 and TRBJ1-1; 9 nucleotides align to TRBD1. The germline V gene encodes CDR1 LGHNA and CDR2 YSLEER. This CDR3 has 15 residues. J gave up 6 bases and V 1 base, and 6 bases lay outside the gene matches. The CDR3 loop is CASSQGDRGGAEAFF. CDR3 nucleotides: TGCGCCAGCAGCCAAGGAGACAGGGGGGGTGCTGAAGCTTTCTTT.

The rearrangement joins TRBV6-6 to TRBJ1-1; D perhaps matches TRBD1 (6 bases). This CDR3 comprises 12 residues. Germline V lookup: CDR1 MNHNY, CDR2 SVGAGI (reference sequence). The ends were cut back, 5 bases at V and 4 bases at J, with 8 bases in the middle. CDR3 bases: TGTGCCAGCAGTCCGGACAGCACTGAAGCTTTCTTT. This translates into CASSPDSTEAFF.

This clone was seen only a few times. V usage is TRBV7-9 and J usage is TRBJ1-1; D gene ambiguous. Trimming pared 1 base from V and 6 bases from J, leaving 9 bases between. The germline CDR1 and CDR2 sequences are SEHNR and FQNEAQ (reference sequence). This CDR3 comprises 13 residues. The CDR3 here is CASSLVSSAEAFF. The DNA for the CDR3 is TGTGCCAGCAGCTTAGTTTCCAGCGCTGAAGCTTTCTTT.

The chain uses TRBV5-1 and TRBJ2-1; TRBD1 might be the D (6 bases). The germline V and J ends were trimmed by 5 bases and 6 bases, with 12 bases remaining between them. The CDR3 loop spans 13 amino acids. Germline assignment: CDR1 SGHRS and CDR2 YFSETQ. CDR3 nucleotide sequence: TGCGCCAGCAGGGTGGGACACACCAATGAGCAGTTCTTC. Protein product: CASRVGHTNEQFF.

The genes are TRBV23-1 and TRBJ1-5, with D possibly being TRBD1 (6 bases). Being an ORF, TRBV23-1 has a function that is uncertain. The CDR3 runs 18 residues. The V end was cut by 2 bases, the J end by 8 bases, with 25 bases between. In DNA form, the CDR3 reads TGCGCCAGCAGTCAACCGATTGCAAACCTACGACAGGCTAAGCCCCAGCATTTT. Protein sequence: CASSQPIANLRQAKPQHF.

The chain combines TRBV6-5 with TRBJ2-7, with a possible D match to TRBD1 (6 bases). The CDR3 loop spans 16 amino acids. V lost 2 bases to trimming and J lost 2 bases, with 16 bases between them. Germline assignment: CDR1 MNHEY and CDR2 SVGAGI. This CDR3 is CASSYGGVAGAYEQYF. The CDR3 DNA is TGTGCCAGCAGTTACGGGGGCGTGGCTGGGGCCTACGAGCAGTACTTC.

V is TRBV19 and J is TRBJ2-4; a possible D gene is TRBD2 (6 bases). Germline V gene lookup returns CDR1 LNHDA and CDR2 SQIVND (reference sequence). V was cut by 1 base and J by 0 bases, with 13 bases left in between. CDR3 length: 17 residues. The CDR3 loop reads CASSIAKLGLAKNIQYF. CDR3 in DNA: TGTGCCAGTAGTATAGCGAAGCTGGGACTAGCCAAAAACATTCAGTACTTC.